These T cell receptor beta chains were read from a single sample in a study of cytomegalovirus exposure and HLA in healthy donors. The table came from immunoSEQ multiplex PCR; TCRdb's copy has only in-frame clones and leaves some out. This sample yields 200,000 or so clones, of which 84% are seen a single time; around 0.25% belongs to the top ten. Sequenced: PBMCs. These TCRs come from a boy aged 5-17 years in good health and CMV-seronegative. Both conserved end residues are part of each CDR3. Fields, in order: D gene, J gene, V gene, clone size, CDR3 DNA, CDR3 protein. D genes are given only for firm matches. Some rows have no size entry. The others give once, few or many, or a class for an expanded clone.

TRBD1	TRBJ2-7	TRBV27	NA	TGTGCCAGCAGTTTATCCGGGACAGGTATCTACGAGCAGTACTTC	CASSLSGTGIYEQYF
NA	TRBJ1-5	TRBV4-2	NA	TGTGCCAGCAGCCAAGATTCCGGGGGGAGCCAGCCCCAGCATTTT	CASSQDSGGSQPQHF
NA	TRBJ2-7	TRBV13	NA	TGTGCCAGCAGCCCCCCCCTCTTACAGGGATCCCCCTACGAGCAGTACTTC	CASSPPLLQGSPYEQYF
NA	TRBJ2-2	TRBV5-1	NA	TGCGCCAGCAGCAGCGATCCCACGGGCGGGGAGCTGTTTTTT	CASSSDPTGGELFF
NA	TRBJ2-7	TRBV7-6	NA	TGTGCCAGCTCTTATGCCAGCGGCTACGAGCAGTACTTC	CASSYASGYEQYF
TRBD1	TRBJ1-1	TRBV30	few	TGTGCCTGGACGGAGGGGGCATTTGAAGCTTTCTTT	CAWTEGAFEAFF
NA	TRBJ2-1	TRBV10-1	NA	TGCGCCAGCAGTCTGGCGGGTGTTAACAATGAGCAGTTCTTC	CASSLAGVNNEQFF
TRBD1	TRBJ1-5	TRBV28	NA	TGTGCCAGCAGTAAGACAGGGGCGAAAAATCAGCCCCAGCATTTT	CASSKTGAKNQPQHF
NA	TRBJ2-7	TRBV7-9	NA	TGTGCCAGCAGCTTAGTGCAGGCCTACGAGCAGTACTTC	CASSLVQAYEQYF
TRBD2	TRBJ2-5	TRBV10-2	NA	TGCGCCAGCAGTGATCCAGCAGTAGCGGGAACTGCCCGGGAGACCCAGTACTTC	CASSDPAVAGTARETQYF
NA	TRBJ2-2	TRBV10-2	NA	TGCGCCAGCAGTGTGACTAACACCGGGGAGCTGTTTTTT	CASSVTNTGELFF
TRBD1	TRBJ1-2	TRBV27	NA	TGTGCCAGCAGCCCCGGGACAGTGGATGGCTACACCTTC	CASSPGTVDGYTF
NA	TRBJ1-3	TRBV7-8	NA	TGTGCCAGCAGCCCTAAGGGGCTCGGAGGAAACACCATATATTTT	CASSPKGLGGNTIYF
TRBD1	TRBJ1-4	TRBV11-1	NA	TGTGCCAGCAGCTCCGGGACAGGGAATGAAAAACTGTTTTTT	CASSSGTGNEKLFF
NA	TRBJ1-5	TRBV29-1	NA	TGCAGCGTCGGGACAAGCAATCAGCCCCAGCATTTT	CSVGTSNQPQHF
NA	TRBJ2-7	TRBV4-3	NA	TGCGCCAGCAGCCAAGATCGTGGGGCAGGGGGGCGGTACGAGCAGTACTTC	CASSQDRGAGGRYEQYF
TRBD2	TRBJ2-7	TRBV5-1	once	TGCGCCAGCAGCTTGGTAGCGGGAGTGTCCGAAGAGCAGTACTTC	CASSLVAGVSEEQYF
TRBD1	TRBJ1-2	TRBV13	NA	TGTGCCAGCGGGACAGGGGGTGGTGGCTACACCTTC	CASGTGGGGYTF
TRBD1	TRBJ2-7	TRBV6-1	NA	TGTGCCAGCAGTTGGACAGGGGCAGGGAACGAGCAGTACTTC	CASSWTGAGNEQYF
NA	TRBJ1-1	TRBV4-1	few	TGCGCCAGCAGCCAACAGAGGGTGAACACTGAAGCTTTCTTT	CASSQQRVNTEAFF
TRBD2	TRBJ2-3	TRBV27	NA	TGTGCCAGCACTAGCGGGACTTACACAGATACGCAGTATTTT	CASTSGTYTDTQYF
NA	TRBJ1-2	TRBV5-1	NA	TGCGCCAGCAGCTTGACCGGGGGAAGGGAAGGCTACACCTTC	CASSLTGGREGYTF